This T cell receptor beta chain was identified during a study of T cells after yellow fever vaccination. TCRdb independently ran MiXCR on the 5' RACE reads; one entry per CDR3 protein. There are 120,000 or so distinct CDR3 sequences in the sample; around 15% occur only once, and roughly 45% lies in the top ten. The clonotype comes from a man aged 18 to 29 who received the YFV17D yellow fever vaccine. The specimen was CD8+ T cells sorted from PBMCs, collected 5 days after the yellow fever booster vaccination.

Written as DNA, the CDR3 is TGTGCCAGCAGCCCTGAGATAGCCAAAAACATTCAGTACTTC. Translation gives CASSPEIAKNIQYF. V and J are TRBV7-2 and TRBJ2-4; D gene ambiguous. CDR1 and CDR2 from the germline V gene are SGHTA and FQGNSA. The CDR3 consists of 14 residues. Trimming removed 5 bases at V and 0 bases at J, with 8 bases between.